This T cell receptor (beta chain) was identified during a study of monozygotic twins with inflammatory bowel disease. Study-wide points: Fewer shared clonotypes with others were found in IBD patients than in healthy twins, especially with disease activity.

TCRdb reprocessed the 5' RACE reads; each CDR3 protein has one entry and no DNA is given. The sample has 350,000 to 550,000 distinct CDR3 sequences. CDR1 MNHNS and CDR2 SASEGT come from the germline V gene. The CDR3 extends over 16 amino acids. Donors each gave approximately 2.5 ml of blood. In regard to this clonotype: Its antigen is currently unknown.

The sequence was obtained from a human donor with ulcerative colitis or Crohn's disease, or a healthy co-twin of an affected twin (not recorded which). The sample taken for sequencing was blood. The J gene is TRBJ1-5, the V gene TRBV6-1; the D call from TCRdb, TRBD1, cannot be confirmed without DNA. This CDR3 reads CASADRTGIIMEPQHF.